The count of the clone carrying this T cell receptor beta chain is one. Recruitment covered about two dozen US areas and drew participants whose ages spanned 18 to 89 years. Repertoires were generated with immunoSEQ multiplex PCR, while TCRdb's copy carries only in-frame clones and drops some. This sample has about 280,000 clones; roughly 91% occur once, and the top ten carry around 2%. The entry originates in a study of blood T cell repertoires in COVID-19. Across the study: What the recovered Cohort 3 donors had was two negative PCRs, clearance, or symptom resolution. Sample material is recorded as cDNA or gDNA derived from T cells, B-cell-depleted T cells, or PBMCs.

V shed 5 bases and J shed 1 base, with 11 bases lying between them. Germline V gene lookup returns CDR1 SQVTM and CDR2 ANQGSEA. The CDR3 is 13 amino acids. The source is a woman aged 60-70 years in a cohort exposed to, infected with or recovered from COVID-19 (not recorded which). V and J are TRBV29-1 and TRBJ1-1; tentatively, D is TRBD1 (5 bases). The sample comprised PBMCs or T cells enriched from blood (not recorded which). DNA for the CDR3: TGCAGCGTTATGCGGGGGACGAACACTGAAGCTTTCTTT. Translated, it gives CSVMRGTNTEAFF.